Listed here are 8 T cell receptor beta chains from one sample, sequenced in a study of cytomegalovirus exposure and HLA in healthy donors (dated by TCRdb to the late 2010s). The library was produced with the immunoSEQ multiplex PCR assay. For the multiplex PCR, a mixture combining 60 forward primers for TCR Vbeta segments and 13 reverse primers for TCR Jbeta segments was used. Drawn from immuneACCESS, this table holds only the in-frame rearrangements with V and J called that TCRdb kept. Clones are partly lost; checked studies trace under half to an unresolved V gene and leave the rest unexplained. For this sample the table gives 150,000 or so clones, of which around four fifths were detected only once. The ten largest clones add up to around 2% of the sample. The source material was PBMCs. These receptors were obtained from a man between 18 and 35 years old in good health and CMV-seronegative.

The rearrangement uses TRBV19 and TRBJ2-2; 8 bases agree with TRBD1. This CDR3 is built from 17 residues. Trimming removed 9 bases from V and 0 bases from J; junction bases left unmatched: 12. CDR1 is LNHDA, CDR2 SQIVND, per germline (reference sequence). The CDR3: CARDHRGSDANTGELFF. In DNA, the CDR3 is TGTGCCAGAGACCACAGGGGGTCCGACGCGAACACCGGGGAGCTGTTTTTT.

The rearrangement uses TRBV6-6 and TRBJ1-5, with D maybe TRBD1 (5 bases). Per germline, CDR1 MNHNY and CDR2 SVGAGI (reference sequence). V was pared by 3 bases and J by 7 bases, with 19 bases between. This CDR3 has 16 amino acids. In DNA form, the CDR3 reads TGTGCCAGCAGTTATAATCCGGGGGTACAAGGGCAGCCCCAGCATTTT. It yields the protein CASSYNPGVQGQPQHF.

A few counts support this clone. The V and J genes are TRBV30 and TRBJ2-1; 7 bases are shared with TRBD2. Germline loops: CDR1 GTSNPN, CDR2 SVGIG (reference sequence). This CDR3 spans 14 amino acids. V was pared by 0 bases and J by 2 bases, with 1 base of the junction left unmatched. The CDR3 protein is CAWSVSGTYNEQFF. DNA of the CDR3: TGTGCCTGGAGTGTGAGCGGGACCTACAATGAGCAGTTCTTC.

In this sample, this clone turned up a few times. The chain recombines TRBV28 with TRBJ1-2; a possible D gene is TRBD1 (6 bases). There are 14 residues in the CDR3. Trimming took off 3 bases at V and 4 bases at J, with 12 bases between the two ends. Germline assignment: CDR1 MDHEN and CDR2 SYDVKM. CDR3 sequence reads: CASSLGADGYGYTF. The DNA of the CDR3 is TGTGCCAGCAGTTTGGGGGCGGACGGCTATGGCTACACCTTC.

This clone has just one count. The rearrangement joins TRBV7-2 to TRBJ1-6; D perhaps matches TRBD1 (5 bases). In germline, CDR1 is SGHTA, CDR2 FQGNSA. The CDR3 spans 14 residues. Trimming shortened V by 5 bases and J by 7 bases, and 12 bases separated the two germline ends. Written as DNA, the CDR3 is TGTGCCAGCAGCCTCCTGGGGCGAAATTCACCCCTCCACTTT. Its translation: CASSLLGRNSPLHF.

This rearrangement joins TRBV27 to TRBJ1-5; TRBD1 matches 9 bases. This CDR3 has 15 residues. V lost 3 bases to trimming and J lost 0 bases; unmatched junction nucleotides: 0. Germline CDR1 and CDR2: MNHEY and SMNVEV (reference sequence). CDR3 loop: CASSLGQGSNQPQHF. In nucleotides, the CDR3 is TGTGCCAGCAGTTTGGGACAGGGTAGCAATCAGCCCCAGCATTTT.

The V call is TRBV7-8, the J call TRBJ2-2, with D tentatively TRBD1 (6 bases). Germline-derived CDR1 and CDR2 are SGHVS and FQNEAQ. The CDR3 extends over 15 amino acids. V was clipped by 3 bases and J by 4 bases, with 12 bases between them. Here the CDR3 reads CASSFRQEPTGELFF. The CDR3, as DNA: TGTGCCAGCAGCTTTCGACAGGAGCCCACCGGGGAGCTGTTTTTT.

V usage is TRBV4-1 and J usage is TRBJ2-7, with TRBD2 identical over 10 bases. The CDR3 consists of 15 residues. Germline V gene sequence: CDR1 MGHRA, CDR2 YSYEKL. The V and J ends lost 4 bases and 3 bases, in that order; junction bases with no gene match: 6. This CDR3 is CASSPHLAGDYEQYF. Written as DNA, the CDR3 is TGCGCCAGCAGCCCTCATCTAGCGGGAGACTACGAGCAGTACTTC.